These 6 T cell receptor beta chains were all obtained from the same sample, sequenced in a study of cytomegalovirus exposure and HLA in healthy donors. The PCR employed 60 Vbeta primers together with 13 Jbeta primers. Profiling relied on immunoSEQ multiplex PCR, and the TCRdb table lists in-frame clones only, not all of them. Of over 85,000 clones in the sample, roughly 86% were seen once. Sequences were obtained from PBMCs. The receptors shown here come from a man aged 40-50 years in good health and CMV-seronegative.

The DNA for the CDR3 is TGTGCCAGCGGCGGGAAAGGAAACACCATATATTTT. It yields the protein CASGGKGNTIYF. This chain links TRBV6-5 with TRBJ1-3; the D is unclear. CDR3 length: 12 amino acids. Trimming shortened V by 8 bases and J by 4 bases, and 9 bases separated the two germline ends. CDR1 is MNHEY and CDR2 is SVGAGI in the germline V gene.

The chain joins TRBV16 to TRBJ1-5, with D unclear. V shed 8 bases and J shed 1 base, with 9 bases lying between them. The germline V gene encodes CDR1 KGHSY and CDR2 FQNENV. The CDR3 runs 13 residues. In nucleotides, the CDR3 is TGTGCCAGCTCCCGGGGAAGCAATCAGCCCCAGCATTTT. This codes for CASSRGSNQPQHF.

V is TRBV27 and J is TRBJ2-2; TRBD2 is a possible D gene (6 bases). This CDR3 region has 12 residues. Germline V gene sequence: CDR1 MNHEY, CDR2 SMNVEV (reference sequence). Trimming shortened V by 3 bases and J by 7 bases, and 6 bases separated the two germline ends. For the CDR3, the DNA is TGTGCCAGCAGTTTGCGGGGCGGGGAGCTGTTTTTT. Residues: CASSLRGGELFF.

The chain carries TRBV11-2 and TRBJ2-7, with 12 bases aligning to TRBD2. V shed 3 bases, J shed 3 bases, and the junction held 3 bases outside the gene matches. The CDR3 contains 15 residues. Germline loops: CDR1 SGHAT, CDR2 FQNNGV. CDR3 residues: CASSFGLAGSYEQYF. The CDR3 DNA reads as TGTGCCAGCAGCTTCGGACTAGCGGGGAGCTACGAGCAGTACTTC.

This clone is a singleton in its sample. The chain links TRBV5-4 to TRBJ1-1; 7 nucleotides agree with TRBD1. Germline loops: CDR1 SGHNT, CDR2 YYREEE (reference sequence). V lost 3 bases to trimming and J lost 3 bases; unmatched junction nucleotides: 11. There are 16 residues in the CDR3. This CDR3 reads CASSSARDRVDTEAFF. The CDR3 nucleotides read TGTGCCAGCAGCTCCGCCCGCGACAGGGTGGACACTGAAGCTTTCTTT.

V gene TRBV4-1 combines with J gene TRBJ2-7, with 9 bases fitting TRBD2. The CDR3 is made up of 17 amino acids. Germline loops: CDR1 MGHRA, CDR2 YSYEKL. V lost 3 bases to trimming and J lost 0 bases; unmatched junction nucleotides: 9. In DNA, the CDR3 is TGCGCCAGCAGCCAGGAACAGCGGGGGGCTCACTCCTACGAGCAGTACTTC. This encodes CASSQEQRGAHSYEQYF.